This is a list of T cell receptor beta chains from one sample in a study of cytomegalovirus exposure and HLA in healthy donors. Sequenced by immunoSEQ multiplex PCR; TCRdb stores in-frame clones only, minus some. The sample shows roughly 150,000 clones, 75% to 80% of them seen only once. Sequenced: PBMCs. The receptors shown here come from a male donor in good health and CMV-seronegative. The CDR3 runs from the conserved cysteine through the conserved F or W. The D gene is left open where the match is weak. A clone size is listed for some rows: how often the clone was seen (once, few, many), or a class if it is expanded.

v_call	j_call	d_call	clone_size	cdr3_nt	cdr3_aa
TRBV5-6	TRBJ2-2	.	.	TGTGCCAGCAGCTTGGTAGCAGGGCTGAACACCGGGGAGCTGTTTTTT	CASSLVAGLNTGELFF
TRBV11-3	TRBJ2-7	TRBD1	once	TGTGCCAGCAGCTCGACAGGGGCTGTGGGGGAGCAGTACTTC	CASSSTGAVGEQYF
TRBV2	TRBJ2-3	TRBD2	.	TGTGCCAGCAGGAGCGGGAGAGTAGATACGCAGTATTTT	CASRSGRVDTQYF
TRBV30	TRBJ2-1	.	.	TGTGCCGGTTCGTCCGGGACGGGGGATTACAATGAGCAGTTCTTC	CAGSSGTGDYNEQFF
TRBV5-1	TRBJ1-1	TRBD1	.	TGCGCCAGCAGCGTGGGACAGTTGAACACTGAAGCTTTCTTT	CASSVGQLNTEAFF
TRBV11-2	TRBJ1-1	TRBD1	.	TGTGCCAGCAGCTTAGCGCTGACAGGGGATACTGAAGCTTTCTTT	CASSLALTGDTEAFF
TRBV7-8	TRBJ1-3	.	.	TGTGCCAGCAGCCTAAGACAGGCTGGAAACACCATATATTTT	CASSLRQAGNTIYF
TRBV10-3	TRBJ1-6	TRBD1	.	TGTGCCATCAGTGATGGGACAGGGAACAATTCACCCCTCCACTTT	CAISDGTGNNSPLHF
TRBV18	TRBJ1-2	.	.	TGTGCCAGCTCCCCGGAGGCTGACTATGGCTACACCTTC	CASSPEADYGYTF
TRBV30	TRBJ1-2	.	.	TGTGCCTGGAGTCCGACAGGACACCATTACCGCTACACCTTC	CAWSPTGHHYRYTF
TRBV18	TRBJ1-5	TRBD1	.	TGTGCCAGCTCACGACAGGGGGCAGATCAGCCCCAGCATTTT	CASSRQGADQPQHF
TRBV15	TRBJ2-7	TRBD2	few	TGTGCCACCAGCGGTAGCGGGGGGTGGAACGAGCAGTACTTC	CATSGSGGWNEQYF
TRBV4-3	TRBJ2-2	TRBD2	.	TGCGCCAGCAGCCGGACTAGCGGGGGGGCCGGGGAGCTGTTTTTT	CASSRTSGGAGELFF
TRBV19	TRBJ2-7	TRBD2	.	TGTGCCAGTAGTATTTCGGCTAGCGGGAGCTCCTACGAGCAGTACTTC	CASSISASGSSYEQYF
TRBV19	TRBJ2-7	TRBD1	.	TGTGCCAGTAGAGGGACAGGGGGAGCCTACGAGCAGTACTTC	CASRGTGGAYEQYF
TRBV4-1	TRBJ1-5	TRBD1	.	TGCGCCAGCAGCCAAGAAGAACAGGGGCGAAATCAGCCCCAGCATTTT	CASSQEEQGRNQPQHF
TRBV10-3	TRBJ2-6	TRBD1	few	TGTGCCATCAGTGGGGACAGGTCGACTGGGGCCAACGTCCTGACTTTC	CAISGDRSTGANVLTF
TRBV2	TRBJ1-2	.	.	TGTGCCAGCAGGGGGGGGGATGGCTACACCTTC	CASRGGDGYTF
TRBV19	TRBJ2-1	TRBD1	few	TGTGCCAGTAGTATTGATGGCGCAGGGGGCCCCTACAATGAGCAGTTCTTC	CASSIDGAGGPYNEQFF
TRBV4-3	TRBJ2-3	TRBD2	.	TGCGCCAGCAGCCAAGGGCGGGGGGGCCGAGCAGATACGCAGTATTTT	CASSQGRGGRADTQYF
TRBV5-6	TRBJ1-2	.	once	TGTGCCAGCAGCTTTCTTCCCAATGGCTGCACCTTC	CASSFLPNGCTF
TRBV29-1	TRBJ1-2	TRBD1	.	TGCAGCGTACTCACAGGGGACGGTGGCTACACCTTC	CSVLTGDGGYTF
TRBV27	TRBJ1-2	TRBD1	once	TGTGCCAGCAGTTCAATAAGACAGGGGGCAAGTGGCTACACCTTC	CASSSIRQGASGYTF
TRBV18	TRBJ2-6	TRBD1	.	TGTGCCAGTCACAGGGGCTCTGGGGCCAACGTCCTGACTTTC	CASHRGSGANVLTF
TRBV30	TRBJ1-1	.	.	TGTGCCTGGAGTGTACTGGGGAGTCTGAACACTGAAGCTTTCTTT	CAWSVLGSLNTEAFF
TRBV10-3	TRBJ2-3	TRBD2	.	TGTGCCATCAGTGGAGCAGCGGGGGGCACAGATACGCAGTATTTT	CAISGAAGGTDTQYF
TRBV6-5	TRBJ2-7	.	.	TGTGCCAGCAGTTACTCGGGCCAGGGAACCTACGAGCAGTACTTC	CASSYSGQGTYEQYF
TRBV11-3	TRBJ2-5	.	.	TGTGCCAGCAGCCAATCCTCGACAGGACCGGAGACCCAGTACTTC	CASSQSSTGPETQYF
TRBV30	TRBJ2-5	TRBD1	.	TGTGCCTGGAGTGGACAGGGGCAAGAGACCCAGTACTTC	CAWSGQGQETQYF
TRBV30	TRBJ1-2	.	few	TGTGCCTGGGATGGACAGATCATTTATGGCTACACCTTC	CAWDGQIIYGYTF
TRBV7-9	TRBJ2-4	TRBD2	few	TGTGCCAGCAGCCCCGGGGGCGGGGGGCGAAGAGACATTCAGTACTTC	CASSPGGGGRRDIQYF
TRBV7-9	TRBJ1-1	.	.	TGTTCCAGCAGCTTCCCCCGGGGGGTTGAAGCTTTCTTT	CSSSFPRGVEAFF